This T cell receptor beta chain was sequenced for a study of blood T cell repertoires in COVID-19. Study details: PBMCs, B-cell-depleted T cells, or T cells provided the cDNA or gDNA that made up the material.

The germline V gene has CDR1 GTSNPN and CDR2 SVGIG (reference sequence). The V end lost 2 bases, the J end lost 12 bases, and 17 bases lay between the germline ends. The CDR3 is made up of 13 amino acids. The protocol was immunoSEQ multiplex PCR, while the TCRdb copy is restricted to in-frame clones and leaves out a portion. Of over 130,000 clones listed, about 86% are singletons. The chain employs TRBV30 and TRBJ2-1; a possible D gene is TRBD1 (5 bases). Source material: peripheral blood. The sequence was collected from a man between 65 and 85 years old with acute or convalescent COVID-19. CDR3: CAWSLPGERGQFF. The CDR3 DNA follows: TGTGCCTGGAGTCTACCTGGTGAAAGGGGGCAGTTCTTC. The whole variable domain, remainder taken from reference TRBV30 and TRBJ2-1, is SQTIHQWPATLVQPVGSPLSLECTVEGTSNPNLYWYRQAAGRGLQLLFYSVGIGQISSEVPQNLSASRPQDRQFILSSKKLLLSDSGFYLCAWSLPGERGQFFGPGTRLTVL.